The 2 T cell receptor beta chains reported below all come from one sample, sequenced in a study of blood T cell repertoires in COVID-19. The table came from immunoSEQ multiplex PCR; TCRdb's copy has only in-frame clones and leaves some out. The data contain some 360,000 clones, around nine tenths of them seen just once; the ten biggest clones take up 3.5% to 4%. Material for sequencing was peripheral blood. All receptors derive from a woman aged 55-69 years with COVID-19, enrolled during active disease.

V gene TRBV11-2 combines with J gene TRBJ1-2, with TRBD1 identical over 8 bases. The CDR3 has 16 amino acids. Germline V gene sequence: CDR1 SGHAT, CDR2 FQNNGV. V lost 5 bases, J lost 4 bases, and 12 bases stayed unmatched. The CDR3 region has the DNA TGTGCCAGCAGCGACAACAGGGGGTCCTTCGGCTATGGCTACACCTTC. Translating it yields CASSDNRGSFGYGYTF.

This sequence joins TRBV15 and TRBJ1-6; a possible D gene is TRBD1 (5 bases). Per germline, CDR1 LNHNV and CDR2 YYDKDF (reference sequence). CDR3 length: 14 residues. V shed 0 bases and J shed 9 bases, with 9 bases lying between them. The CDR3 DNA is TGTGCCACCAGCAGAGAGGGGCAGAGTTCACCCCTCCACTTT. Translation gives CATSREGQSSPLHF.